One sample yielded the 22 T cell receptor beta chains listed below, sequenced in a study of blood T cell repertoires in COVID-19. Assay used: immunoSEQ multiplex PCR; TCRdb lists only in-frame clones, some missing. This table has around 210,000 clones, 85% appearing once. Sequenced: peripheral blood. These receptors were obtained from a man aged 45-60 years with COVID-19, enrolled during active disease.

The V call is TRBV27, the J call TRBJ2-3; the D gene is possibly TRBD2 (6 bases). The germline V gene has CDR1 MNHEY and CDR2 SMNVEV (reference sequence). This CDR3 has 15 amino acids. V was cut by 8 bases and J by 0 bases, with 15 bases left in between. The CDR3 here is CASRGAGSSTDTQYF. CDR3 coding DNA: TGTGCCAGCCGCGGGGCGGGTTCGAGCACAGATACGCAGTATTTT.

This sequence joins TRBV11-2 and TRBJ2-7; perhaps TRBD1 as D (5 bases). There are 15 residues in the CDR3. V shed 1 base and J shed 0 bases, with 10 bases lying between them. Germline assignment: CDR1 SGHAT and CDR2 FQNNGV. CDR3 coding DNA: TGTGCCAGCAGCTTAGTGGACACCAGCTCCTACGAGCAGTACTTC. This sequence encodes CASSLVDTSSYEQYF.

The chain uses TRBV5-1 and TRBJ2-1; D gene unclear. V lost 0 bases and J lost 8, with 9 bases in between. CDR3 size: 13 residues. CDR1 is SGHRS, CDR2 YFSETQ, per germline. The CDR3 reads CASSLELFYEQFF. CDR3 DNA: TGCGCCAGCAGCTTGGAACTATTCTATGAGCAGTTCTTC. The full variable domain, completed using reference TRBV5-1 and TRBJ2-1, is KAGVTQTPRYLIKTRGQQVTLSCSPISGHRSVSWYQQTPGQGLQFLFEYFSETQRNKGNFPGRFSGRQFSNSRSEMNVSTLELGDSALYLCASSLELFYEQFFGPGTRLTVL.

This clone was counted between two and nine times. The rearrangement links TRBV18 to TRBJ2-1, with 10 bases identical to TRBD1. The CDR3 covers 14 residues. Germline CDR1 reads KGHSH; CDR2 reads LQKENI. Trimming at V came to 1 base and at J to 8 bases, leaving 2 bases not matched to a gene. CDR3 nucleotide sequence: TGTGCCAGCTCACCACAGACAGGGGGCGATGAGCAGTTCTTC. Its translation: CASSPQTGGDEQFF.

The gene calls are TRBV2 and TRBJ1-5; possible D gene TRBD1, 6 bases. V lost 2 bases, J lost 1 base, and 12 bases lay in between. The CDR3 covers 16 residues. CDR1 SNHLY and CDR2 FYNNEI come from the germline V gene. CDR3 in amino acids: CASSELAGASNQPQHF. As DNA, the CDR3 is TGTGCCAGCAGTGAACTGGCAGGGGCAAGCAATCAGCCCCAGCATTTT.

CDR3 sequence (DNA): TGCGCCAGCAATGGGGGCGGAAGCACAGATACGCAGTATTTT. This codes for CASNGGGSTDTQYF. The chain links TRBV5-1 to TRBJ2-3, with a tentative D call TRBD1 (6 bases). Germline-derived CDR1 and CDR2 are SGHRS and YFSETQ. CDR3 length: 14 residues. Trimming pared 6 bases from V and 0 bases from J, leaving 11 bases between.

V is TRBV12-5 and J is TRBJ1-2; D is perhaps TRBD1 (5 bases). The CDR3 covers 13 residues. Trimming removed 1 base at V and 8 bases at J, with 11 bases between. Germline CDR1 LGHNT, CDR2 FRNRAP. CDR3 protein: CASGLGGVGGYTF. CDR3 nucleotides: TGTGCTAGTGGTTTGGGGGGGGTAGGAGGCTACACCTTC.

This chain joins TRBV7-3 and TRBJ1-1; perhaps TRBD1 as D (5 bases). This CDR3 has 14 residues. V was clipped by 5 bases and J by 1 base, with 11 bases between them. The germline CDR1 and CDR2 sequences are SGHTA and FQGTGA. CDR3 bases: TGTGCCAGCAGCCCCGGACACTCGAACACTGAAGCTTTCTTT. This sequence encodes CASSPGHSNTEAFF.

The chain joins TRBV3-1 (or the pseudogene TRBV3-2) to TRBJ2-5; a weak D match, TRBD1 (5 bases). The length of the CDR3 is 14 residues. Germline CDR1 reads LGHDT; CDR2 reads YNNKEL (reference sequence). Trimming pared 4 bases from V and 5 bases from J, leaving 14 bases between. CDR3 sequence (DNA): TGTGCCAGCAGCCCGCCCCAGGGTGGGGAGACCCAGTACTTC. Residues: CASSPPQGGETQYF.

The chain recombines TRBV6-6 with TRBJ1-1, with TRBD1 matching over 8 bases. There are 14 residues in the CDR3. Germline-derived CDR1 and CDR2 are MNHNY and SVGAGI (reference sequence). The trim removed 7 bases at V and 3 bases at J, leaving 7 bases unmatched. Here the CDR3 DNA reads TGTGCCAGCACCCAACAGGGGGTGTACACTGAAGCTTTCTTT. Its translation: CASTQQGVYTEAFF.

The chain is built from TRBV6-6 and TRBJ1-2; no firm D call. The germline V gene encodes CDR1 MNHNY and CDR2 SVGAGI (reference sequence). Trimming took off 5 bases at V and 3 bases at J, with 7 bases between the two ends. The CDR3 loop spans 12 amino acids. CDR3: CASSDADYGYTF. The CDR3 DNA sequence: TGTGCCAGCAGTGACGCGGACTATGGCTACACCTTC.

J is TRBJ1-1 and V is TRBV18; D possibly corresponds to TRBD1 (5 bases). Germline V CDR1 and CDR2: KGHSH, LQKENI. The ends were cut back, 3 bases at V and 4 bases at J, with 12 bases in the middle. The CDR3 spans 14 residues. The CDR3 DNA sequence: TGTGCCAGCTCACCGACGCAGGGTACCACTGAAGCTTTCTTT. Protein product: CASSPTQGTTEAFF.

The CDR3 region is CASSSDRANSPLHF. The CDR3 DNA reads as TGTGCCAGCAGTTCGGACAGGGCTAATTCACCCCTCCACTTT. The chain employs TRBV3-1 (or the pseudogene TRBV3-2) and TRBJ1-6, with TRBD1 matching over 8 bases. Trimming cost V 6 bases and J 6 bases; bases outside gene matches: 4. CDR3 length equals 14 residues. Germline V gene lookup returns CDR1 LGHDT and CDR2 YNNKEL (reference sequence).

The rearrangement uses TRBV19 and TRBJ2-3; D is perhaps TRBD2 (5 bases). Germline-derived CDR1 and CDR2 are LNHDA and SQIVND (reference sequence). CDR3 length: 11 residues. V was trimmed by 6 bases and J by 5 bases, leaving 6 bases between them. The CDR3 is CASRREDTQYF. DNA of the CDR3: TGTGCCAGTAGGAGGGAAGATACGCAGTATTTT. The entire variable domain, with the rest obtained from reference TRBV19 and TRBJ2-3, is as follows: DGGITQSPKYLFRKEGQNVTLSCEQNLNHDAMYWYRQDPGQGLRLIYYSQIVNDFQKGDIAEGYSVSREKKESFPLTVTSAQKNPTAFYLCASRREDTQYFGPGTRLTVL.

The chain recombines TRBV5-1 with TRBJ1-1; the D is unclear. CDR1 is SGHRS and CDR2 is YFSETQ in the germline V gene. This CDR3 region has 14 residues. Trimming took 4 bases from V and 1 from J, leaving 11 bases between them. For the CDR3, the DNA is TGCGCCAGCAGCGAAGGCCCGGGGAACACTGAAGCTTTCTTT. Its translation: CASSEGPGNTEAFF.

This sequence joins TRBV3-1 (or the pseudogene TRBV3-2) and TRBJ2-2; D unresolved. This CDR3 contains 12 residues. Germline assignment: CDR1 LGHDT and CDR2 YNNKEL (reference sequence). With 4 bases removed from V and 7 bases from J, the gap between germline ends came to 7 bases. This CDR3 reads CASSLSNGELFF. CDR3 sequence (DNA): TGTGCCAGCAGCCTTAGTAACGGGGAGCTGTTTTTT.

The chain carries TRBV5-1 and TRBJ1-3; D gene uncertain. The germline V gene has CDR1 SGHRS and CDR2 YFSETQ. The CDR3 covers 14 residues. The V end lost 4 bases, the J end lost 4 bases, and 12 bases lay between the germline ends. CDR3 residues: CASSPQSPGNTIYF. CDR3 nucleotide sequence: TGCGCCAGCAGCCCACAGAGTCCCGGAAACACCATATATTTT.

CDR3 nucleotide sequence: TGCGCCAGCAGCCAGAGGTTTTTGAGGCAGGGAACCCTCTATGGCTACACCTTC. It codes for CASSQRFLRQGTLYGYTF. The rearrangement joins TRBV4-3 to TRBJ1-2, with D perhaps TRBD1 (5 bases). In germline, CDR1 is LGHNA, CDR2 YSLEER. V was cut by 3 bases and J by 4 bases, with 24 bases left in between. The CDR3 loop spans 18 amino acids.

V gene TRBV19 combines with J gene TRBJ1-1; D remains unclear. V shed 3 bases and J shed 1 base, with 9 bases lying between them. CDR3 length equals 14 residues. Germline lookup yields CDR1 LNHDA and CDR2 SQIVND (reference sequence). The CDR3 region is CASSIWEWNTEAFF. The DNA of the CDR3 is TGTGCCAGTAGTATTTGGGAGTGGAACACTGAAGCTTTCTTT.

The chain's CDR3 is CASSSSSGPSYEQYF. In DNA, the CDR3 is TGTGCCAGCAGCTCTTCTAGCGGACCTTCCTACGAGCAGTACTTC. The rearrangement joins TRBV7-2 to TRBJ2-7; 7 nucleotides agree with TRBD2. After removal of 4 bases from V and 1 base from J, the junction contained 7 bases not matched to a gene. CDR1 is SGHTA and CDR2 is FQGNSA in the germline V gene. The CDR3 has 15 residues.

CDR3: CASSSDRVNTGELFF. In DNA form, the CDR3 reads TGTGCCAGCTCATCCGACAGGGTTAACACCGGGGAGCTGTTTTTT. The rearrangement links TRBV18 to TRBJ2-2, with 7 bases that match TRBD1. Germline lookup yields CDR1 KGHSH and CDR2 LQKENI. V shed 5 bases and J 2 bases; nucleotides not matched to a gene: 5. The length of the CDR3 is 15 residues.

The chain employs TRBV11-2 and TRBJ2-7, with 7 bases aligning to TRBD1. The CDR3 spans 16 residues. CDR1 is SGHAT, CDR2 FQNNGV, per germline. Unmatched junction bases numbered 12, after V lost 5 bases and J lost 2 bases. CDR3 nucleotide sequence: TGTGCCAGCAGCCTGACGACAGGGATAGCCGCCTACGAGCAGTACTTC. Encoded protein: CASSLTTGIAAYEQYF. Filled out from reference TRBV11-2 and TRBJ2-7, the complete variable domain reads EAGVAQSPRYKIIEKRQSVAFWCNPISGHATLYWYQQILGQGPKLLIQFQNNGVVDDSQLPKDRFSAERLKGVDSTLKIQPAKLEDSAVYLCASSLTTGIAAYEQYFGPGTRLTVT.